This T cell receptor (beta chain) originates from a study of blood T cell repertoires in COVID-19. Study background: Whether acute or convalescent, the COVID-19 samples came from the United States, Italy and Spain. T cells, B-cell-depleted T cells, or PBMCs supplied cDNA or gDNA.

In the original analysis: Using reference gene primer amplification, nucleated cell counts were estimated. The assay was immunoSEQ multiplex PCR, and TCRdb's table has in-frame clones only and misses some. The V and J calls and clone size are taken from that table; D and trimming were inferred from the DNA. The sample has 120,000 or so clones; almost 90% are singletons. Seattle's enrolled individuals joined amid active infection and were then monitored longitudinally. From germline, CDR1 is SGHRS and CDR2 YFSETQ. Trimming cost V 3 bases and J 1 base; bases outside gene matches: 6. CDR3 length equals 15 residues.

Source material: peripheral blood. The chain uses TRBV5-1 and TRBJ1-1; 7 positions match TRBD1. This sequence was found in a woman in her sixties or seventies with COVID-19, enrolled during active disease. The DNA for the CDR3 is TGCGCCAGCAGCTGGGGACAGACAAAGAACACTGAAGCTTTCTTT. Residues: CASSWGQTKNTEAFF.